One and the same sample provided the 32 T cell receptor beta chains below, sequenced in a study of T cell changes during pregnancy in multiple sclerosis. Clones were read by immunoSEQ multiplex PCR, and TCRdb kept only the in-frame ones, dropping some. The sample records around 69,000 clones, around 90% being singletons. The sample here was peripheral blood, taken in the second trimester of pregnancy. The receptors originated from a female donor in good health, enrolled as a control in a pregnancy study.

The chain combines TRBV7-8 with TRBJ2-1; a possible D gene is TRBD2 (6 bases). The V and J ends lost 6 bases and 4 bases respectively, with 13 bases between them. Germline CDR1 reads SGHVS; CDR2 reads FQNEAQ. This CDR3 has 14 amino acids. The DNA of the CDR3 is TGTGCCAGCAGTGTTGCAGGAGGGTACAATGAGCAGTTCTTC. Residues: CASSVAGGYNEQFF.

The rearrangement uses TRBV9 and TRBJ2-1, with 8 positions matching TRBD2. The CDR3 consists of 17 residues. Germline loops: CDR1 SGDLS, CDR2 YYNGEE. J gave up 4 bases and V 0 bases, and 9 bases lay outside the gene matches. CDR3: CASSVGKSGGGYNEQFF. The DNA of the CDR3 is TGTGCCAGCAGCGTAGGAAAAAGCGGGGGAGGTTACAATGAGCAGTTCTTC.

The chain joins TRBV27 to TRBJ1-5, with a tentative D call TRBD1 (5 bases). The CDR3 runs to 13 residues. In germline, CDR1 is MNHEY, CDR2 SMNVEV (reference sequence). Trimming left V 5 bases short and J 6 bases short, with 11 bases between. CDR3 in amino acids: CASSRGRGQPQHF. The CDR3 DNA sequence: TGTGCCAGCAGTAGGGGTCGAGGTCAGCCCCAGCATTTT.

This clone was seen only a few times. The J gene is TRBJ1-5, the V gene TRBV27; D unclear. The CDR3 loop spans 15 amino acids. From germline, CDR1 is MNHEY and CDR2 SMNVEV (reference sequence). V was clipped by 3 bases and J by 6 bases, with 15 bases between them. CDR3 bases: TGTGCCAGCAGTTTCGGAGGGAACTTGCGTCAGCCCCAGCATTTT. Its protein product is CASSFGGNLRQPQHF.

This CDR3 is CASSLLGSGTGELFF. As DNA, the CDR3 is TGTGCCAGCAGTTTACTCGGGAGTGGCACCGGGGAGCTGTTTTTT. The rearrangement uses TRBV27 and TRBJ2-2; D is perhaps TRBD2 (6 bases). CDR1 is MNHEY and CDR2 is SMNVEV in the germline V gene (reference sequence). The CDR3 is 15 amino acids. V was cut by 2 bases and J by 4 bases, with 11 bases left in between.

The rearrangement links TRBV29-1 to TRBJ2-3; TRBD2 agrees at 7 bases. V was pared by 4 bases and J by 6 bases, with 4 bases of the junction left unmatched. The CDR3 is 12 amino acids. Germline values: CDR1 SQVTM, CDR2 ANQGSEA. The CDR3 DNA reads TGCAGCGTTGGGCGGGGAGGGGATACGCAGTATTTT. Protein product: CSVGRGGDTQYF.

The CDR3 nucleotides are TGCGCCAGCAGCTCCGGGAGTAACGTGAATGAGCAGTTCTTC. It encodes CASSSGSNVNEQFF. The genes are TRBV5-1 and TRBJ2-1, with a possible D match to TRBD2 (6 bases). The CDR3 is 14 amino acids. Germline CDR1 reads SGHRS; CDR2 reads YFSETQ. Trimming took off 3 bases at V and 7 bases at J, with 14 bases between the two ends.

V and J are TRBV25-1 and TRBJ2-6, with TRBD1 as a possible D gene (6 bases). Trimming left V 3 bases short and J 0 bases short, with 12 bases between. This CDR3 comprises 17 residues. Germline CDR1 MGHDK, CDR2 SYGVNS. CDR3 residues: CASSDGQMISGANVLTF. DNA for the CDR3: TGTGCCAGCAGTGATGGACAGATGATCTCTGGGGCCAACGTCCTGACTTTC.

This clone was counted a single time. This chain links TRBV29-1 with TRBJ1-2, with D perhaps matching TRBD1 (6 bases). The CDR3 is made up of 15 amino acids. Germline values: CDR1 SQVTM, CDR2 ANQGSEA. Trimming removed 1 base from V and 1 base from J, with 13 bases in between. The CDR3 here is CSVEAGAYGNYGYTF. In nucleotides, the CDR3 is TGCAGCGTTGAAGCAGGGGCCTATGGTAACTATGGCTACACCTTC.

V and J are TRBV28 and TRBJ1-2; no definite D call. Germline CDR1 reads MDHEN; CDR2 reads SYDVKM. Trimming left V 7 bases short and J 5 bases short, with 11 bases between. The CDR3 has 12 amino acids. CDR3 nucleotides: TGTGCCAGCACCCCCGGCGGGTATGGCTACACCTTC. It specifies CASTPGGYGYTF.

The gene calls are TRBV7-9 and TRBJ1-5, with TRBD1 identical over 7 bases. Unmatched junction bases numbered 3, after V lost 6 bases and J lost 1 base. Per the germline V gene, CDR1 is SEHNR and CDR2 is FQNEAQ (reference sequence). This CDR3 spans 14 amino acids. The CDR3 sequence: CASSQQGSNQPQHF. In DNA form, the CDR3 reads TGTGCCAGCAGTCAACAGGGGAGCAATCAGCCCCAGCATTTT.

The chain has TRBV28 and TRBJ1-1; 9 bases line up with TRBD1. Germline V gene sequence: CDR1 MDHEN, CDR2 SYDVKM. This CDR3 has 14 amino acids. V lost 5 bases, J lost 3 bases, and 4 bases stayed unmatched. The CDR3 DNA sequence: TGTGCCAGCAGTACCGACAGGGGGGACACTGAAGCTTTCTTT. It encodes CASSTDRGDTEAFF.

This clone was seen a handful of times. Other DNA sequences of this sample code for an identical CDR3. The V call is TRBV9, the J call TRBJ1-2; 11 nucleotides match TRBD1. The CDR3 length is 15 residues. With 4 bases clipped from V and 4 bases from J, the junction kept 6 bases outside the gene matches. Germline V gives CDR1 SGDLS, CDR2 YYNGEE. The CDR3 DNA reads TGTGCCAGCAGCCCGGGGACAGGGGGTCTCTATGGCTACACCTTC. It codes for CASSPGTGGLYGYTF.

The chain recombines TRBV30 with TRBJ1-2; 7 nucleotides line up with TRBD1. V lost 5 bases, J lost 2 bases, and 5 bases stayed unmatched. Germline V gene data show CDR1 as GTSNPN and CDR2 as SVGIG (reference sequence). This CDR3 region has 13 residues. The CDR3 sequence: CAWEGALNYGYTF. The CDR3 DNA reads TGTGCCTGGGAGGGGGCGTTGAACTATGGCTACACCTTC.

The V call is TRBV7-9, the J call TRBJ2-7; D possibly corresponds to TRBD2 (5 bases). The germline V gene encodes CDR1 SEHNR and CDR2 FQNEAQ (reference sequence). CDR3 length: 13 residues. V dropped 1 base and J dropped 4 bases, with 8 bases sitting between them. CDR3 in amino acids: CASSLVLGYEQYF. CDR3 bases: TGTGCCAGCAGCTTAGTACTAGGTTACGAGCAGTACTTC.

The chain combines TRBV2 with TRBJ1-5; D gene ambiguous. This CDR3 region has 10 residues. The germline CDR1 and CDR2 sequences are SNHLY and FYNNEI. V was trimmed by 8 bases and J by 9 bases, leaving 8 bases between them. CDR3 residues: CASGQLPQHF. CDR3 nucleotide sequence: TGTGCCAGCGGTCAGTTGCCCCAGCATTTT.

The rearrangement uses TRBV19 and TRBJ2-1; 7 bases are a match to TRBD2. Germline CDR1 LNHDA, CDR2 SQIVND (reference sequence). Trimming took 4 bases from V and 4 from J; bases not matched to a gene: 7. There are 15 residues in the CDR3. The CDR3 protein is CASSTTSDLYNEQFF. The DNA for the CDR3 is TGTGCCAGTAGTACCACTAGCGACCTATACAATGAGCAGTTCTTC.

This clone was counted between two and nine times. V usage is TRBV7-2 and J usage is TRBJ1-4, with D perhaps TRBD1 (6 bases). This CDR3 region has 15 residues. Germline lookup yields CDR1 SGHTA and CDR2 FQGNSA. The germline V and J ends were trimmed by 5 bases and 6 bases, with 16 bases remaining between them. The CDR3 DNA follows: TGTGCCAGCAGCCCCAGGGGAGGGGCGGATGAAAAACTGTTTTTT. Protein product: CASSPRGGADEKLFF.

The chain recombines TRBV7-8 with TRBJ1-2, with D possibly TRBD1 on 5 matching bases. Germline loops: CDR1 SGHVS, CDR2 FQNEAQ. This CDR3 region has 16 residues. Trimming left V 0 bases short and J 5 bases short, with 16 bases between. CDR3 coding DNA: TGTGCCAGCAGCTTAGCTCAGGGCGACGGTAAATATGGCTACACCTTC. Translating it yields CASSLAQGDGKYGYTF. The entire variable domain, with the rest obtained from reference TRBV7-8 and TRBJ1-2, is as follows: GAGVSQSPRYKVAKRGQDVALRCDPISGHVSLFWYQQALGQGPEFLTYFQNEAQLDKSGLPSDRFFAERPEGSVSTLKIQRTQQEDSAVYLCASSLAQGDGKYGYTFGSGTRLTVV.

CDR3 loop: CASSSYPGGQGIFNEQFF. CDR3 coding DNA: TGCGCCAGCAGCTCCTACCCCGGAGGACAGGGGATCTTTAATGAGCAGTTCTTC. The V gene is TRBV5-1, the J gene TRBJ2-1; 9 nucleotides align to TRBD1. The CDR3 runs to 18 residues. Germline V CDR1 and CDR2: SGHRS, YFSETQ. V trimming: 3 bases; J trimming: 7 bases; junction bases outside the gene matches: 17. The whole variable domain, filled in from reference TRBV5-1 and TRBJ2-1, reads KAGVTQTPRYLIKTRGQQVTLSCSPISGHRSVSWYQQTPGQGLQFLFEYFSETQRNKGNFPGRFSGRQFSNSRSEMNVSTLELGDSALYLCASSSYPGGQGIFNEQFFGPGTRLTVL.

V gene TRBV7-9 combines with J gene TRBJ1-1; tentative D call: TRBD1 (6 bases). CDR3 length: 14 residues. V shed 5 bases and J shed 4 bases, with 14 bases lying between them. The germline V gene encodes CDR1 SEHNR and CDR2 FQNEAQ (reference sequence). CDR3 in DNA: TGTGCCAGCAGCGGACCTCAGGGGAGCACTGAAGCTTTCTTT. Its translation is CASSGPQGSTEAFF.

This clone was detected only a few times. The chain recombines TRBV7-9 with TRBJ1-3, with D possibly being TRBD1 (5 bases). Germline-derived CDR1 and CDR2 are SEHNR and FQNEAQ (reference sequence). This CDR3 spans 16 amino acids. V lost 0 bases and J lost 4, with 13 bases in between. The CDR3 coding sequence is TGTGCCAGCAGCTTAGCGCAAGGGGCGTTAGGAAACACCATATATTTT. Amino acid sequence: CASSLAQGALGNTIYF. The whole variable domain, filled in from reference TRBV7-9 and TRBJ1-3, reads DTGVSQNPRHKITKRGQNVTFRCDPISEHNRLYWYRQTLGQGPEFLTYFQNEAQLEKSRLLSDRFSAERPKGSFSTLEIQRTEQGDSAMYLCASSLAQGALGNTIYFGEGSWLTVV.

This clone was seen once. The chain has TRBV28 and TRBJ1-5; D possibly corresponds to TRBD1 (5 bases). Between the trimmed V and J ends, which lost 0 bases and 5 bases, there was a span of 11 bases. The CDR3 loop spans 15 amino acids. From germline, CDR1 is MDHEN and CDR2 SYDVKM. The CDR3 reads CASSLWDKRYQPQHF. CDR3 sequence (DNA): TGTGCCAGCAGTTTATGGGACAAGAGGTATCAGCCCCAGCATTTT.

This rearrangement joins TRBV28 to TRBJ1-1; TRBD1 might be the D (5 bases). V dropped 4 bases and J dropped 1 base, with 7 bases sitting between them. The CDR3 loop spans 13 amino acids. Germline V gene sequence: CDR1 MDHEN, CDR2 SYDVKM. The CDR3: CASSYTGNTEAFF. The CDR3 bases are TGTGCCAGCAGTTATACAGGGAACACTGAAGCTTTCTTT.

The chain joins TRBV29-1 to TRBJ2-1; 10 bases match TRBD2. This CDR3 spans 16 amino acids. J gave up 5 bases and V 5 bases, and 12 bases lay outside the gene matches. Germline CDR1 reads SQVTM; CDR2 reads ANQGSEA. CDR3 DNA sequence: TGCAGCGTTATCCCCCATACTAGCGGGGCCAACAATGAGCAGTTCTTC. It yields the protein CSVIPHTSGANNEQFF.

The chain uses TRBV9 and TRBJ2-6; a weak D match, TRBD1 (5 bases). Trimming pared 1 base from V and 3 bases from J, leaving 5 bases between. Per the germline V gene, CDR1 is SGDLS and CDR2 is YYNGEE. The CDR3 spans 14 residues. As DNA, the CDR3 is TGTGCCAGCAGCGTAAGGGGTGGGGCCAACGTCCTGACTTTC. Its protein is CASSVRGGANVLTF. The complete variable domain, with remaining parts taken from reference TRBV9 and TRBJ2-6, reads DSGVTQTPKHLITATGQRVTLRCSPRSGDLSVYWYQQSLDQGLQFLIQYYNGEERAKGNILERFSAQQFPDLHSELNLSSLELGDSALYFCASSVRGGANVLTFGAGSRLTVL.

The V and J genes are TRBV6-1 and TRBJ2-7; 9 positions agree with TRBD1. This CDR3 has 15 amino acids. The ends lost 5 bases at V and 3 bases at J; junction bases unmatched: 8. Germline CDR1 reads MNHNS; CDR2 reads SASEGT. As DNA, the CDR3 is TGTGCCAGCAGTAAAACAGGGGGCGAATTCTACGAGCAGTACTTC. The encoded protein is CASSKTGGEFYEQYF.

The V call is TRBV5-4, the J call TRBJ2-2, with D perhaps matching TRBD2 (7 bases). V lost 4 bases, J lost 2 bases, and 18 bases lay in between. Germline CDR1 reads SGHNT; CDR2 reads YYREEE (reference sequence). CDR3 length: 17 amino acids. The CDR3 region is CASSLHAGALNTGELFF. The CDR3 region has the DNA TGTGCCAGCAGCCTCCACGCGGGGGCGCTTAACACCGGGGAGCTGTTTTTT.

J is TRBJ1-1 and V is TRBV19; 7 positions match TRBD1. CDR1 and CDR2 from the germline V gene are LNHDA and SQIVND (reference sequence). V dropped 5 bases and J dropped 2; count of bases not matched to a gene: 8. This CDR3 has 15 residues. CDR3 amino acids: CASSSSDRPNTEAFF. The DNA of the CDR3 is TGTGCCAGTAGTTCATCGGACAGGCCCAACACTGAAGCTTTCTTT. Full variable domain (rest looked up from reference TRBV19 and TRBJ1-1): DGGITQSPKYLFRKEGQNVTLSCEQNLNHDAMYWYRQDPGQGLRLIYYSQIVNDFQKGDIAEGYSVSREKKESFPLTVTSAQKNPTAFYLCASSSSDRPNTEAFFGQGTRLTVV.

The chain has TRBV4-1 and TRBJ1-5; maybe TRBD1 (6 bases). Germline values: CDR1 MGHRA, CDR2 YSYEKL. V lost 3 bases to trimming and J lost 0 bases, with 21 bases between them. The CDR3 sequence is 19 residues long. The CDR3 nucleotides are TGCGCCAGCAGCCATGTTTTCGGGACAACTCACGATAGCAATCAGCCCCAGCATTTT. Its translation: CASSHVFGTTHDSNQPQHF.

The chain couples TRBV10-3 to TRBJ2-5; 11 nucleotides match TRBD1. V gave up 6 bases and J gave up 2 bases; unmatched junction bases: 8. The CDR3 has 16 residues. The germline V gene encodes CDR1 ENHRY and CDR2 SYGVKD. CDR3 DNA: TGTGCCATCAGCCCGGGACAGGGGGAGGGTCAAGAGACCCAGTACTTC. It translates to CAISPGQGEGQETQYF.

The genes are TRBV7-8 and TRBJ1-3, with D unclear. The germline gives CDR1 SGHVS, CDR2 FQNEAQ. There are 15 residues in the CDR3. V lost 7 bases and J 2 bases, leaving 15 bases between the germline ends. The CDR3 here is CASTPAGVAGNTIYF. In DNA, the CDR3 is TGTGCCAGCACCCCCGCCGGGGTTGCTGGAAACACCATATATTTT.